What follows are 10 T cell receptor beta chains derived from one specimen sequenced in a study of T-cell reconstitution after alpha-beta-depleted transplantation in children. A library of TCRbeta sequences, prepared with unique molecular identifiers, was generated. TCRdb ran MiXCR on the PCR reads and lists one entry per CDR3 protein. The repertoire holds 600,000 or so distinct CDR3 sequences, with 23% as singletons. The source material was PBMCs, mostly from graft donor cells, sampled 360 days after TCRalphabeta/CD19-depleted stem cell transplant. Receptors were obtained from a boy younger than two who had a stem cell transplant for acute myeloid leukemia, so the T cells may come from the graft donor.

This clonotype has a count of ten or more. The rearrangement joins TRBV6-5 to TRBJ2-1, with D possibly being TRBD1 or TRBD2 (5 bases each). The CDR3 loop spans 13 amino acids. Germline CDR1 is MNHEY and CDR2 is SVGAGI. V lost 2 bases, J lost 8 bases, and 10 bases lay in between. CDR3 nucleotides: TGTGCCAGCAGTTACCGGCAGGGAGATGAGCAGTTCTTC. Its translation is CASSYRQGDEQFF.

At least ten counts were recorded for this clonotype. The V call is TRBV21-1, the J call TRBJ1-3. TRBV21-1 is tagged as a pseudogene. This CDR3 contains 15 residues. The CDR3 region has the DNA TGTGCCAGCCCCAGAGGGAAAGACTCTGGAAACACCATATATTTT. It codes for CASPRGKDSGNTIYF.

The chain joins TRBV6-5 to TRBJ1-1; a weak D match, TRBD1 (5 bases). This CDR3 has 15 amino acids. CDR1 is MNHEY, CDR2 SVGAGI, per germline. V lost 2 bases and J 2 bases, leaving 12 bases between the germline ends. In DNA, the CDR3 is TGTGCCAGCAGTTACCACCGGGGGACCAACACTGAAGCTTTCTTT. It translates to CASSYHRGTNTEAFF.

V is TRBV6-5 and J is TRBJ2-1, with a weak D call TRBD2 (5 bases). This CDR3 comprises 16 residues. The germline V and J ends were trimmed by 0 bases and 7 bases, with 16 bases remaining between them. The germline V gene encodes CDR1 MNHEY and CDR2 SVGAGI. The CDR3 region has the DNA TGTGCCAGCAGTTACTCGGGCAGCCCCTCGGGGAATGAGCAGTTCTTC. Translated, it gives CASSYSGSPSGNEQFF.

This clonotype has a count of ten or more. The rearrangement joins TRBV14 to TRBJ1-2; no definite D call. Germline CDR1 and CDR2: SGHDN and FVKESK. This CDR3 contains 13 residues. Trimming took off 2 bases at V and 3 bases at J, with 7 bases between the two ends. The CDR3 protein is CASSQWGDYGYTF. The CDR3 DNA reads TGTGCCAGCAGCCAATGGGGAGACTATGGCTACACCTTC.

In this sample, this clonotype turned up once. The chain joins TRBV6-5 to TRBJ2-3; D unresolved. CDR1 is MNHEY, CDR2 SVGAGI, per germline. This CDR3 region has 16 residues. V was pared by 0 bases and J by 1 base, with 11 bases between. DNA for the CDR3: TGTGCCAGCAGTTACTCGATGGGGTTTGGCACAGATACGCAGTATTTT. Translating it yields CASSYSMGFGTDTQYF.

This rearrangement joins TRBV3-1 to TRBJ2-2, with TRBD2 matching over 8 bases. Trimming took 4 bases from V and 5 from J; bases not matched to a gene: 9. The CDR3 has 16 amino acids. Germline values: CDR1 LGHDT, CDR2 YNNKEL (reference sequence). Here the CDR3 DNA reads TGTGCCAGCAGCCGAGTCGGGGGGGCCTGGACCGGGGAGCTGTTTTTT. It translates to CASSRVGGAWTGELFF.

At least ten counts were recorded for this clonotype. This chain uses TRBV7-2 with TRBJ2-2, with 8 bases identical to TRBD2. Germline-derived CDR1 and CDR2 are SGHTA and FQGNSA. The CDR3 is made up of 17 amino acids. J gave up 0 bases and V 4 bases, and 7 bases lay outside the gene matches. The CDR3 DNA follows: TGTGCCAGCAGCTCCCCCCCGGGGGGGCCGAACACCGGGGAGCTGTTTTTT. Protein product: CASSSPPGGPNTGELFF.

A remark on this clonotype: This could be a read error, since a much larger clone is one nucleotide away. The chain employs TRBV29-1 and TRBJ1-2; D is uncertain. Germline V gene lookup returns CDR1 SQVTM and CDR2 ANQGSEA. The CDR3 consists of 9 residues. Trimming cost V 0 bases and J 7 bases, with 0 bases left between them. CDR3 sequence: CSVEDGYTF. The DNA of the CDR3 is TGCAGCGTTGAAGATGGCTACACCTTC.

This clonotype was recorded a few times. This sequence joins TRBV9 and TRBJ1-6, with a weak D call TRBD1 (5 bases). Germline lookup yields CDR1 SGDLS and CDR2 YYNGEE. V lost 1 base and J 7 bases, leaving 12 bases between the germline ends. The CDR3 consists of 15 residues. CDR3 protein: CASSVNSGRNSPLHF. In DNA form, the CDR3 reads TGTGCCAGCAGCGTAAATTCAGGGAGGAATTCACCCCTCCACTTT. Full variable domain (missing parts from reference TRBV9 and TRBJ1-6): DSGVTQTPKHLITATGQRVTLRCSPRSGDLSVYWYQQSLDQGLQFLIQYYNGEERAKGNILERFSAQQFPDLHSELNLSSLELGDSALYFCASSVNSGRNSPLHFGNGTRLTVT.